The 32 T cell receptor beta chains presented below share a single source sample, sequenced in a study of control samples from healthy donors and cancer patients. Repertoires were generated with immunoSEQ multiplex PCR, while TCRdb's copy carries only in-frame clones and drops some. This sample has 130,000 or so clones, with nearly 90% found just once. The sequencing input was blood. These receptors all stem from a man over 45 in good health.

The chain combines TRBV18 with TRBJ2-5; no firm D call. CDR1 and CDR2 (germline): KGHSH, LQKENI. This CDR3 spans 14 amino acids. Trimming pared 3 bases from V and 5 bases from J, leaving 13 bases between. The CDR3 DNA sequence: TGTGCCAGCTCACCGGACCGGGCCGGCGAGACCCAGTACTTC. Its translation: CASSPDRAGETQYF.

This chain connects TRBV30 to TRBJ1-6; D possibly corresponds to TRBD1 (6 bases). Germline V gene sequence: CDR1 GTSNPN, CDR2 SVGIG (reference sequence). The CDR3 runs to 15 residues. Between the trimmed V and J ends, which lost 3 bases and 7 bases, there was a span of 16 bases. In nucleotides, the CDR3 is TGTGCCTGGAGCAGGGGACTGTCAAGAAATTCACCCCTCCACTTT. Translation gives CAWSRGLSRNSPLHF.

V gene TRBV9 combines with J gene TRBJ2-5; 7 bases line up with TRBD1. The CDR3 spans 15 residues. Germline V gene lookup returns CDR1 SGDLS and CDR2 YYNGEE. With V trimmed by 0 bases and J by 5 bases, 7 bases remained unmatched. CDR3 nucleotides: TGTGCCAGCAGCGTAGAGGGGACAGCGTACGAGACCCAGTACTTC. Translated, it gives CASSVEGTAYETQYF.

V usage is TRBV2 and J usage is TRBJ1-6, with TRBD1 as a possible D gene (5 bases). The CDR3 has 16 residues. V lost 7 bases to trimming and J lost 7 bases, with 20 bases between them. CDR1 is SNHLY, CDR2 FYNNEI, per germline. The CDR3 here is CASIDSRGRANSPLHF. In DNA, the CDR3 is TGTGCCAGCATCGATTCTAGGGGACGGGCAAATTCACCCCTCCACTTT.

The chain uses TRBV5-5 and TRBJ2-2; D might be TRBD1 (6 bases). The V and J ends lost 4 bases and 1 base respectively, with 14 bases between them. The CDR3 has 16 amino acids. CDR1 and CDR2 (germline): SGHKS, YYEKEE (reference sequence). The CDR3 region has the DNA TGTGCCAGCAGCCTATCACCGGGACAGAACACCGGGGAGCTGTTTTTT. Its protein product is CASSLSPGQNTGELFF.

This chain joins TRBV30 and TRBJ1-6; 8 nucleotides align to TRBD1. The CDR3 runs to 14 residues. Germline-derived CDR1 and CDR2 are GTSNPN and SVGIG (reference sequence). J was trimmed by 6 bases and V by 4 bases; bases with no gene match: 5. CDR3 bases: TGTGCCTGGAAGCGGACAGGGACTAATTCACCCCTCCACTTT. Amino acid sequence: CAWKRTGTNSPLHF.

The chain recombines TRBV10-1 with TRBJ2-3, with D tentatively TRBD1 or TRBD2 (5 bases each). CDR1 is WNHNN, CDR2 SYGVQD, per germline (reference sequence). The CDR3 totals 14 residues. The germline V and J ends were trimmed by 4 bases and 6 bases, with 14 bases remaining between them. In nucleotides, the CDR3 is TGCGCCAGCAGTGGGGGGATAGGTGCGGATACGCAGTATTTT. The encoded protein is CASSGGIGADTQYF.

The chain recombines TRBV11-2 with TRBJ1-2; 9 nucleotides match TRBD1. From germline, CDR1 is SGHAT and CDR2 FQNNGV. J was trimmed by 3 bases and V by 5 bases; bases with no gene match: 13. The CDR3 loop spans 17 amino acids. The CDR3 DNA follows: TGTGCCAGCAGCGACGGACAGGGGCTCTCTCTCGACTATGGCTACACCTTC. It codes for CASSDGQGLSLDYGYTF.

The chain carries TRBV30 and TRBJ2-5, with D perhaps matching TRBD2 (6 bases). The germline CDR1 and CDR2 sequences are GTSNPN and SVGIG (reference sequence). There are 14 residues in the CDR3. Trimming took 0 bases from V and 8 from J, leaving 16 bases between them. In DNA, the CDR3 is TGTGCCTGGAGTGTTGGGGGGAGCCAAGGAACCCAGTACTTC. Residues: CAWSVGGSQGTQYF.

The rearrangement links TRBV2 to TRBJ1-2; tentative D call: TRBD1 (5 bases). CDR3 length: 15 amino acids. Germline values: CDR1 SNHLY, CDR2 FYNNEI. The V and J ends lost 7 bases and 2 bases respectively, with 17 bases between them. CDR3 bases: TGTGCCAGCACCCGACCGGGGGGGTGGAACTATGGCTACACCTTC. Protein product: CASTRPGGWNYGYTF.

The V call is TRBV7-9, the J call TRBJ2-1; 7 nucleotides line up with TRBD1. CDR1 is SEHNR, CDR2 FQNEAQ, per germline (reference sequence). The CDR3 has 15 amino acids. CDR3 amino acids: CRGGLLGQDYNEQFF. The DNA of the CDR3 is TGTCGAGGAGGATTGCTTGGACAGGACTACAATGAGCAGTTCTTC.

The chain recombines TRBV3-1 (or the pseudogene TRBV3-2) with TRBJ1-2; no clear D. Germline V lookup: CDR1 LGHDT, CDR2 YNNKEL (reference sequence). This CDR3 is built from 13 residues. Trimming took off 5 bases at V and 6 bases at J, with 13 bases between the two ends. Written as DNA, the CDR3 is TGTGCCAGCAGCTCCCGGTGGGCCAATGGCTACACCTTC. This codes for CASSSRWANGYTF.

This chain uses TRBV7-9 with TRBJ1-5, with D hard to call. CDR1 and CDR2 from the germline V gene are SEHNR and FQNEAQ (reference sequence). The CDR3 is made up of 13 amino acids. V was cut by 1 base and J by 8 bases, with 9 bases left in between. The CDR3 loop is CASSLGGLEPQHF. In DNA, the CDR3 is TGTGCCAGCAGCTTAGGAGGGCTAGAGCCCCAGCATTTT.

The chain uses TRBV29-1 and TRBJ1-4; D unresolved. The CDR3 is 13 amino acids. Germline-derived CDR1 and CDR2 are SQVTM and ANQGSEA. Trimming cost V 5 bases and J 0 bases, with 7 bases left between them. CDR3 amino acids: CSVRDATNEKLFF. As DNA, the CDR3 is TGCAGCGTTCGAGATGCAACTAATGAAAAACTGTTTTTT.

The chain joins TRBV10-3 to TRBJ2-3; TRBD2 agrees at 11 bases. The V gene end was trimmed by 6 bases and the J gene end by 1 base; junction bases not matched to a gene: 6. Germline assignment: CDR1 ENHRY and CDR2 SYGVKD. The CDR3 spans 16 residues. The CDR3: CAIRATSGAGTDTQYF. CDR3 bases: TGTGCCATCAGGGCGACTAGCGGGGCAGGCACAGATACGCAGTATTTT.

V gene TRBV9 combines with J gene TRBJ2-3; D might be TRBD2 (6 bases). Trimming stripped 0 bases from V and 0 bases from J, with 8 bases between. Germline V gene lookup returns CDR1 SGDLS and CDR2 YYNGEE. The CDR3 spans 15 residues. As DNA, the CDR3 is TGTGCCAGCAGCGTAGCCGGAGGGAGCACAGATACGCAGTATTTT. This translates into CASSVAGGSTDTQYF. Based on the CDR3 plus reference TRBV9 and TRBJ2-3, the full variable domain is DSGVTQTPKHLITATGQRVTLRCSPRSGDLSVYWYQQSLDQGLQFLIQYYNGEERAKGNILERFSAQQFPDLHSELNLSSLELGDSALYFCASSVAGGSTDTQYFGPGTRLTVL.

The chain links TRBV6-6 to TRBJ2-3; D uncertain. The CDR3 spans 13 residues. Trimming stripped 2 bases from V and 3 bases from J, with 6 bases between. From germline, CDR1 is MNHNY and CDR2 SVGAGI (reference sequence). CDR3 protein: CASSYRKTDTQYF. The DNA of the CDR3 is TGTGCCAGCAGTTACAGGAAAACAGATACGCAGTATTTT.

The genes are TRBV18 and TRBJ1-2; D is uncertain. Trimming left V 2 bases short and J 8 bases short, with 12 bases between. The CDR3 contains 13 residues. Germline assignment: CDR1 KGHSH and CDR2 LQKENI. CDR3 in amino acids: CASSPVTAEGYTF. CDR3 coding DNA: TGTGCCAGCTCACCAGTTACTGCCGAGGGCTACACCTTC.

The rearrangement uses TRBV5-1 and TRBJ2-5, with a tentative D call TRBD1 (6 bases). Per the germline V gene, CDR1 is SGHRS and CDR2 is YFSETQ. The ends were cut back, 0 bases at V and 3 bases at J, with 15 bases in the middle. This CDR3 is 16 amino acids long. The CDR3 sequence is CASSLVGGFKKETQYF. The DNA for the CDR3 is TGCGCCAGCAGCTTGGTAGGGGGATTCAAAAAAGAGACCCAGTACTTC.

Notes on this clone: The CDR3 does not close with the conserved phenylalanine or tryptophan, likely indicating a read error. It is unclear where the CDR3 begins or ends on the DNA, so no DNA is shown, and the CDR3 is as TCRdb lists it. The chain links TRBV12-1 to TRBJ1-6. TRBV12-1 is assigned pseudogene status. The CDR3 numbers 12 amino acids, ends counted. CDR3 sequence reads: CASSPPAGGISL.

V usage is TRBV28 and J usage is TRBJ1-1; D might be TRBD1 (5 bases). The germline CDR1 and CDR2 sequences are MDHEN and SYDVKM. V dropped 8 bases and J dropped 6 bases, with 16 bases sitting between them. The CDR3 extends over 13 amino acids. In nucleotides, the CDR3 is TGTGCCAGCGGTCGGGGGGGAAAGCCTGAAGCTTTCTTT. Its protein product is CASGRGGKPEAFF.

The rearrangement joins TRBV6-5 to TRBJ2-7; 10 nucleotides agree with TRBD2. The CDR3 covers 16 residues. Germline V gene data show CDR1 as MNHEY and CDR2 as SVGAGI. V shed 2 bases, J shed 4 bases, and the junction held 8 bases outside the gene matches. CDR3 sequence: CASSYASSGGLYEQYF. Written as DNA, the CDR3 is TGTGCCAGCAGTTACGCGTCTAGCGGGGGTTTATACGAGCAGTACTTC.

The chain employs TRBV4-1 and TRBJ1-1, with TRBD1 as a possible D gene (5 bases). CDR1 MGHRA and CDR2 YSYEKL come from the germline V gene. CDR3 size: 14 residues. V dropped 4 bases and J dropped 1 base, with 10 bases sitting between them. CDR3 sequence (DNA): TGCGCCAGCAGCCCACTAAGGGGGAACACTGAAGCTTTCTTT. Residues: CASSPLRGNTEAFF.

The gene calls are TRBV4-1 and TRBJ2-3; D tentatively fits TRBD1 or TRBD2 (5 bases each). V was clipped by 2 bases and J by 7 bases, with 10 bases between them. CDR1 and CDR2 from the germline V gene are MGHRA and YSYEKL. The CDR3 has 13 residues. CDR3 region: CASSQTGRNTQYF. The CDR3 DNA reads TGCGCCAGCAGCCAAACGGGACGGAATACGCAGTATTTT.

The rearrangement uses TRBV11-1 and TRBJ2-7; D is tentatively TRBD1 or TRBD2 (5 bases each). CDR1 SGHAT and CDR2 FQDESV come from the germline V gene (reference sequence). The CDR3 extends over 14 amino acids. V gave up 3 bases and J gave up 0 bases, with 9 bases separating them. This CDR3 is CASSLRGNSYEQYF. In DNA, the CDR3 is TGTGCCAGCAGCTTGAGGGGAAACTCCTACGAGCAGTACTTC.

J is TRBJ1-4 and V is TRBV25-1; D unresolved. The V gene lost 1 base and the J gene lost 4 bases, with 7 bases spanning the gap. CDR1 and CDR2 from the germline V gene are MGHDK and SYGVNS. The CDR3 is 14 residues long. CDR3 in amino acids: CASSESGINEKLFF. The CDR3 DNA reads as TGTGCCAGCAGTGAATCGGGGATTAATGAAAAACTGTTTTTT.

V gene TRBV27 combines with J gene TRBJ2-7, with TRBD1 identical over 8 bases. The CDR3 runs to 14 residues. Germline trimming cut 6 bases from V and 5 bases from J; bases unmatched to any gene: 9. Germline assignment: CDR1 MNHEY and CDR2 SMNVEV (reference sequence). The CDR3 reads CASRATGVGNEQYF. DNA of the CDR3: TGTGCCAGCAGAGCGACAGGGGTCGGCAACGAGCAGTACTTC.

The gene calls are TRBV14 and TRBJ1-1; 7 bases fit TRBD1. With 4 bases clipped from V and 3 bases from J, the junction kept 5 bases outside the gene matches. This CDR3 contains 14 residues. The germline CDR1 and CDR2 sequences are SGHDN and FVKESK. CDR3 sequence: CASSPRTGYTEAFF. Here the CDR3 DNA reads TGTGCCAGCAGCCCACGGACAGGCTACACTGAAGCTTTCTTT.

The chain has TRBV27 and TRBJ2-7; D is unclear. The V end lost 5 bases, the J end lost 2 bases, and 7 bases lay between the germline ends. Germline lookup yields CDR1 MNHEY and CDR2 SMNVEV (reference sequence). The CDR3 runs to 12 residues. The CDR3 reads CASSHLAYEQYF. The CDR3 DNA reads TGTGCCAGCAGTCACCTGGCCTACGAGCAGTACTTC.

The chain recombines TRBV30 with TRBJ2-3; TRBD1 matches at 10 bases. The length of the CDR3 is 18 residues. The germline V gene has CDR1 GTSNPN and CDR2 SVGIG (reference sequence). After removal of 3 bases from V and 2 bases from J, the junction contained 14 bases not matched to a gene. CDR3 in DNA: TGTGCCTGGAGCGGAAAAGACAGGGGGCGGTGGATCACAGATACGCAGTATTTT. Its translation: CAWSGKDRGRWITDTQYF.

This clone was observed once. The V gene is TRBV5-1, the J gene TRBJ2-1; the D is unclear. CDR3 length equals 15 residues. Germline CDR1 SGHRS, CDR2 YFSETQ. Deletions cut 4 bases from V and 7 bases from J, with 18 bases between. CDR3 loop: CASSGRSVAANEQFF. CDR3 nucleotides: TGCGCCAGCAGCGGCCGGTCGGTGGCAGCAAATGAGCAGTTCTTC.

The chain carries TRBV25-1 and TRBJ2-4; D is unresolved. Between the trimmed V and J ends, which lost 3 bases and 1 base, there was a span of 7 bases. This CDR3 region has 14 residues. The V gene's germline CDR1 is MGHDK and CDR2 SYGVNS. CDR3 in amino acids: CASSDPGAKNIQYF. CDR3 coding DNA: TGTGCCAGCAGTGATCCGGGTGCCAAAAACATTCAGTACTTC.